This TCR beta chain stems from a study of monozygotic twins with inflammatory bowel disease. The CDR3 is made up of 11 amino acids. Germline CDR1 and CDR2: DFQATT and SNEGSKA (reference sequence). Researchers ran eight separate cDNA reactions for each sample. The UMIs contained a 6-nucleotide sample barcode. They were added by template switching during cDNA synthesis. From the 5' RACE reads, TCRdb lists one entry per CDR3 protein and no DNA. The listing records over 150,000 distinct CDR3 sequences. Study-level results: The analysis did not separate different T cell subtypes.

For this clonotype: No antigen is known for it.

The chain employs TRBV20-1 and TRBJ1-2; TCRdb reports TRBD1, a call that lacks DNA to check it against. The specimen was blood. The sequence came from a human donor with ulcerative colitis or Crohn's disease, or a healthy co-twin of an affected twin (not recorded which). The CDR3 protein is CSPHVGVGYTF.